One and the same sample provided the 4 T cell receptor beta chains below, sequenced in a study of cytomegalovirus exposure and HLA in healthy donors. A multiplex PCR was run with 60 Vbeta primers and 13 Jbeta primers. Using immunoSEQ multiplex PCR, the repertoire was profiled, and TCRdb retains in-frame clones only, with some absent. The sample contains 30,000 to 40,000 clones, around three quarters of which appear only once. The sequencing sample was made of PBMCs. Receptor source: a male donor in good health and CMV-seronegative.

The CDR3 reads CASSSSGQSLNEKLFF. The CDR3 nucleotides read TGCGCCAGCAGCTCCTCGGGACAGTCACTAAATGAAAAACTGTTTTTT. V is TRBV5-1 and J is TRBJ1-4; 7 nucleotides align to TRBD1. Trimming at V came to 3 bases and at J to 5 bases, leaving 10 bases not matched to a gene. Per the germline V gene, CDR1 is SGHRS and CDR2 is YFSETQ. The CDR3 has 16 residues.

V is TRBV4-1 and J is TRBJ1-3; D remains unclear. The CDR3 runs to 18 residues. V lost 0 bases, J lost 8 bases, and 23 bases lay in between. Germline lookup yields CDR1 MGHRA and CDR2 YSYEKL. The CDR3: CASSQEGGQLGGRDTIYF. In nucleotides, the CDR3 is TGCGCCAGCAGCCAAGAAGGAGGGCAGCTGGGCGGGCGAGACACCATATATTTT.

The chain links TRBV6-1 to TRBJ1-3; no reliable D call. The CDR3 extends over 14 amino acids. The germline V and J ends were trimmed by 6 bases and 0 bases, with 9 bases remaining between them. CDR1 MNHNS and CDR2 SASEGT come from the germline V gene. The CDR3 DNA reads TGTGCCAGCAGCGGAGGCTTCTCTGGAAACACCATATATTTT. This codes for CASSGGFSGNTIYF.

The J gene is TRBJ2-6, the V gene TRBV6-4; D possibly corresponds to TRBD1 (5 bases). This CDR3 is 14 amino acids long. The germline gives CDR1 MRHNA, CDR2 SNTAGT. V was clipped by 6 bases and J by 2 bases, with 8 bases between them. In DNA, the CDR3 is TGTGCCAGCAGGACAGCTACTGGGGCCAACGTCCTGACTTTC. Residues: CASRTATGANVLTF.